This TCR beta chain emerged from a study of early T cells in non-severe SARS-CoV-2 infection. As for the study in general: Sequencing of unsorted whole blood was done on bulk RNA, leaving chains unpaired.

Individual cDNA molecules carried attached unique molecular identifiers. TCRdb ran MiXCR on the 5' RACE reads and lists one entry per CDR3 protein. The sample lists about 64,000 distinct CDR3 sequences; around 13% were seen once. On this clonotype: The antigen remains unidentified.

Study results and limitations: Clonotype matching in VDJdb favored anti-spike CD8 responses and did not capture private and CD4 specificities.

The CDR3 has 15 amino acids. V lost 5 bases to trimming and J lost 0 bases, with 11 bases between them. Per germline, CDR1 SGHTA and CDR2 FQGTGA. V and J are TRBV7-3 and TRBJ2-1; D is undetermined. The sequence derives from an adult who was a healthcare worker with PCR-confirmed SARS-CoV-2 infection or an uninfected control (not recorded which). Material: whole blood. CDR3 in amino acids: CASSPGISSYNEQFF. The CDR3, as DNA: TGTGCCAGCAGCCCAGGAATCAGCTCCTACAATGAGCAGTTCTTC.